Listed below are T cell receptor beta chains from one sample, sequenced in a study of T cell responses to AZD1222 COVID-19 vaccine. TCRdb's table, derived via immunoSEQ multiplex PCR, lists solely in-frame clones and lacks some. The sample shows about 110,000 clones, approximately 89% of them seen only once. Sample: peripheral blood, taken on day 0 of MenACWY control vaccination. Receptors were obtained from an adult in good health. Both conserved end residues are part of each CDR3. A D gene is named only where the DNA matches it firmly. Size tells how often a clone was seen (once, few, many) or the class of an expanded clone, and some rows leave it out.

d_gene	v_gene	j_gene	abundance	CDR3aa	CDR3nt
-	TRBV3-1/TRBV3-2	TRBJ2-5	-	CASSLGMGRVQETQYF	TGTGCCAGCAGCCTGGGGATGGGGCGGGTCCAAGAGACCCAGTACTTC
-	TRBV9	TRBJ1-2	-	CASSVGGDYGYTF	TGTGCCAGCAGCGTAGGTGGCGACTATGGCTACACCTTC
-	TRBV19	TRBJ1-1	-	CASRDGGGTEAFF	TGTGCCAGTAGGGACGGGGGGGGCACTGAAGCTTTCTTT
-	TRBV5-1	TRBJ1-1	-	CASSLGVMNTEAFF	TGCGCCAGCAGCTTAGGGGTAATGAACACTGAAGCTTTCTTT
-	TRBV11-2	TRBJ2-7	-	CASREGQNYEQYF	TGTGCCAGCAGGGAGGGACAGAACTACGAGCAGTACTTC
-	TRBV4-1	TRBJ1-2	-	CASSQDTGARSYGYTF	TGCGCCAGCAGCCAAGATACGGGGGCCCGATCCTATGGCTACACCTTC
TRBD1	TRBV24-1	TRBJ1-1	-	CATSDEDRRAFF	TGTGCCACCAGTGATGAGGACAGGCGAGCTTTCTTT
-	TRBV6-6	TRBJ1-2	once	CASGGVVPNYGYTF	TGTGCCAGCGGGGGGGTAGTGCCTAACTATGGCTACACCTTC
TRBD2	TRBV10-3	TRBJ2-1	-	CAISDWTSRSYNEQFF	TGTGCCATCAGTGATTGGACTAGCAGATCCTACAATGAGCAGTTCTTC
TRBD1	TRBV6-5	TRBJ2-7	-	CASMRQGGYEQYF	TGTGCCAGCATGAGACAGGGGGGATACGAGCAGTACTTC
-	TRBV6-5	TRBJ1-6	-	CASSYSRQGDSPLHF	TGTGCCAGCAGTTACTCGAGGCAGGGTGATTCACCCCTCCACTTT
-	TRBV3-1/TRBV3-2	TRBJ1-2	-	CASSQDLAGAWRGYTF	TGTGCCAGCAGCCAAGATCTCGCCGGTGCCTGGAGGGGCTACACCTTC
-	TRBV30	TRBJ2-7	-	CACSKVGDYRESGYEQYF	TGTGCCTGTTCCAAAGTGGGGGATTACAGGGAATCTGGCTACGAGCAGTACTTC
-	TRBV5-1	TRBJ2-2	-	CASSLDGGTGELFF	TGCGCCAGCAGCTTGGACGGGGGCACCGGGGAGCTGTTTTTT
-	TRBV6-1	TRBJ1-5	-	CASSEGIGYQPQHF	TGTGCCAGCAGTGAAGGGATAGGGTATCAGCCCCAGCATTTT
-	TRBV5-1	TRBJ1-3	-	CASSLALGNTIYF	TGCGCCAGCAGCTTGGCCTTGGGGAACACCATATATTTT
-	TRBV9	TRBJ1-6	once	CASSVGYSQNSPLHF	TGTGCCAGCAGCGTAGGGTACAGCCAAAATTCACCCCTCCACTTT
-	TRBV6-5	TRBJ1-2	-	CASSYGRRDYGYTF	TGTGCCAGCAGTTACGGGCGCAGGGACTATGGCTACACCTTC
-	TRBV11-2	TRBJ2-3	-	CASSFLDSTDTQYF	TGTGCCAGCAGCTTCCTGGATAGCACAGATACGCAGTATTTT
TRBD1	TRBV5-6	TRBJ1-2	-	CASSPPGQGFWGYTF	TGTGCCAGCAGCCCTCCGGGACAGGGATTTTGGGGCTACACCTTC
TRBD1	TRBV24-1	TRBJ1-3	-	CATSDLSSGGTSGNTIYF	TGTGCCACCAGTGATTTATCGTCAGGGGGCACCTCTGGAAACACCATATATTTT